This T cell receptor (beta chain) came from a study of shared clonotypes between healthy human individuals. Study overall: Donors consisted of a couple of women and a few men between 18 and 49. Study conclusions and caveats: Despite large depth, rarefaction showed incomplete sorted-subset sequencing.

Generated by immunoSEQ multiplex PCR, the TCRdb table keeps only in-frame clones and is missing some. The table includes a few hundred thousand clones, about nine tenths detected once. The CDR3 length is 18 residues. In germline, CDR1 is MNHEY, CDR2 SMNVEV (reference sequence). The V and J ends lost 2 bases and 2 bases, in that order; junction bases with no gene match: 13. This clone was recorded a few times. As yet, its antigen is unknown. Combination of CD45RO+ cells with CCR7-negative CD45RA+ TemRA cells was used for CD8 memory. The TCR was taken from a man aged 18 to 30 in good health. Material for sequencing was memory CD8+ T cells sorted from blood. Subset defined: CD45RO+ cells pooled with CCR7-negative TemRA cells. The chain couples TRBV27 to TRBJ2-3; 7 bases are shared with TRBD1. CDR3 protein: CASSLVGGLSRFTDTQYF. The CDR3 DNA is TGTGCCAGCAGTTTAGTAGGGGGCTTATCCCGATTCACAGATACGCAGTATTTT.